This is a list of T cell receptor beta chains from one sample in a study of cytomegalovirus exposure and HLA in healthy donors. Profiled with immunoSEQ multiplex PCR; TCRdb holds only in-frame clones, not every one. With around 77,000 clones in the sample, the ten largest clones hold approximately 14%. Sequencing was carried out using PBMCs. These receptors came from a man aged 45-65 years in good health and CMV-seropositive. CDR3s include the opening cysteine and the closing phenylalanine or tryptophan. D genes are given only for firm matches.

V gene	J gene	D gene	CDR3 DNA	CDR3 protein
TRBV10-2	TRBJ1-4	.	TGCGCCAGCAGCCTGAACCTCGGACGGGATAATGAAAAACTGTTTTTT	CASSLNLGRDNEKLFF
TRBV5-6	TRBJ2-2	.	TGTGCCAGCAGCTTGGGTCCAGAATACACCGGGGAGCTGTTTTTT	CASSLGPEYTGELFF
TRBV9	TRBJ2-5	TRBD1	TGTGCCAGCAGCCCCCGACAGGGTAATTCGGAGACCCAGTACTTC	CASSPRQGNSETQYF
TRBV28	TRBJ1-5	.	TGTGCCAGCAGTTTGGGGCCGGGCAATCAGCCCCAGCATTTT	CASSLGPGNQPQHF
TRBV19	TRBJ2-2	.	TGTGCCAGTAGTATACGACAGGCCGGGGAGCTGTTTTTT	CASSIRQAGELFF
TRBV5-4	TRBJ2-1	TRBD2	TGTGCCAGCAGCCCCCTGAGAGGGCTAGCGGGAGGGAATGAGCAGTTCTTC	CASSPLRGLAGGNEQFF
TRBV7-3	TRBJ2-3	TRBD1	TGTGCCACCAAACAGGACAGGGGGACAGATACGCAGTATTTT	CATKQDRGTDTQYF
TRBV6-5	TRBJ1-2	.	TGTGCCAGCAGTTACTCGAGCACAGATAATGGCTACACCTTC	CASSYSSTDNGYTF
TRBV5-1	TRBJ2-1	TRBD1	TGCGCCAGCAGCTTGGCCTTGAGGGGACAGACCCACAATGAGCAGTTCTTC	CASSLALRGQTHNEQFF
TRBV9	TRBJ1-1	.	TGTGCCAGCAGCGCGACGGGTATAGGAGAAGCTTTCTTT	CASSATGIGEAFF
TRBV7-3	TRBJ1-2	.	TGTGCCAGCAGCTCCACAGGGATAAAAGGCTACACCTTC	CASSSTGIKGYTF
TRBV19	TRBJ2-7	TRBD2	TGTGCCAGTAGTCTAGCGGGAGGGCAGTACGAGCAGTACTTC	CASSLAGGQYEQYF
TRBV7-8	TRBJ2-5	.	TGTGCCAGCAGCTTAGCGGCCACACAAGAGACCCAGTACTTC	CASSLAATQETQYF
TRBV5-1	TRBJ2-5	.	TGCGCCAGCAGAGCTCAGGGCCTAACAGAGACCCAGTACTTC	CASRAQGLTETQYF
TRBV5-1	TRBJ1-4	TRBD1	TGCGCCAGCAGCCTGAGTGGGGACAGGGGGGAGAAACTGTTTTTT	CASSLSGDRGEKLFF
TRBV30	TRBJ2-7	.	TGTGCCTGGATAAGGCGGATTTCCTACGAGCAGTACTTC	CAWIRRISYEQYF
TRBV5-1	TRBJ2-2	TRBD2	TGCGCCAGCAGCTCCGGGGGGTCAATAAACACCGGGGAGCTGTTTTTT	CASSSGGSINTGELFF
TRBV18	TRBJ1-1	.	TGTGCCAGCTCACCATCACATGACACTGAAGCTTTCTTT	CASSPSHDTEAFF
TRBV7-9	TRBJ2-1	TRBD2	TGTGCCAGCAGCCCCGGACTAGCCAACTACAATGAGCAGTTCTTC	CASSPGLANYNEQFF
TRBV29-1	TRBJ1-4	TRBD1	TGCAGCGTTGAAGACGGACAGGGGGGTGAAAAACTGTTTTTT	CSVEDGQGGEKLFF
TRBV2	TRBJ2-7	.	TGTGCCAGCAGTCCAAGACTAGGTGAGGACGAGGAGTACTTC	CASSPRLGEDEEYF
TRBV5-1	TRBJ1-5	.	TGCGCCAGCAGCTTGAACGCAGGGCCTCAATGGCATTTT	CASSLNAGPQWHF
TRBV29-1	TRBJ2-6	.	TGCAGCGTTGGGCCCCAGGCCGGGGCCAACGTCCTGACTTTC	CSVGPQAGANVLTF
TRBV5-8	TRBJ2-5	.	TGTGCCAGCAGCTTTATTGGAGTAGAAGAGACCCAGTACTTC	CASSFIGVEETQYF
TRBV4-2	TRBJ2-6	.	TGTGCCAGCAGCCAACTTACTTCGACGGGGTCTGGGGCCAACGTCCTGACTTTC	CASSQLTSTGSGANVLTF
TRBV27	TRBJ2-5	TRBD1	TGTGCCAGCAGCGGTACCGGGACAGGAGAGACCCAGTACTTC	CASSGTGTGETQYF
TRBV11-2	TRBJ1-4	.	TGTGCCAGCCGCCCCCGTACTGCAACTAATGAAAAACTGTTTTTT	CASRPRTATNEKLFF
TRBV5-4	TRBJ2-2	.	TGTGCCAGCAGCTTGTCCGCCGGGGAGCTGTTTTTT	CASSLSAGELFF
TRBV7-2	TRBJ1-2	.	TGTGCCAGCAGCCCTAAGGGGGACACCTATGGCTACACCTTC	CASSPKGDTYGYTF
TRBV2	TRBJ2-7	TRBD2	TGTGCCAGCAGTCTCTTAGCGGGAGTGGGGGAGCAGTACTTC	CASSLLAGVGEQYF
TRBV18	TRBJ2-4	TRBD1	TGTGCCAGCTCAACAGGGGCTGGGAACATTCAGTACTTC	CASSTGAGNIQYF